This T cell receptor (beta chain) was found in a study of CXCR3-negative and CXCR3-positive naive CD8 T cells (dated by TCRdb to between 2018 and 2021). Describing the broader study: In total, roughly 130 million TRB reads were obtained, corresponding to roughly 1.5 +/- 0.3 million reads per library. The diversity and physicochemical repertoire analyses included more than ten donors pooled from two independent experiments. For the TRBV-TRBJ cluster analysis, the naive subsets came from a handful of donors, while the memory cells came from 3 donors. Here is what the overall study found, with its caveats: Comparably high repertoire diversity was found in both naive subsets, whereas much lower repertoire diversity was found in memory CD8+ T cells. TRB CDR3s from CXCR3-positive naive cells showed higher hydrophobicity (lower Kidera factor 4), lower energy, and higher strength and volume indices than CXCR3-negative naive cells. Because surface CD5, which has been linked to self-reactivity in mice, was comparable between naive subsets, TCR interaction strength was also inferred from TRB CDR3 physicochemical properties. Similar TRBV-TRBJ usage was shown by naive CXCR3-negative and CXCR3-positive cells from the same donor, whereas distinct patterns were shown by memory cells. Because CXCR3 expression was partially decreased after cryopreservation, freshly isolated PBMCs were used for most assays.

Each CD8+ T cell subset was flow-sorted in triplicate, with about 320,000 cells per subset placed directly into RLT lysis buffer. Naive CD8+ T cells were defined stringently as CD45RO-CCR7+CD27+CD95- to exclude memory contaminants. Using standard density gradient centrifugation, peripheral blood mononuclear cells were isolated from buffy coats. A FACSAria III was used to flow-sort naive CXCR3-negative and CXCR3-positive CD8+ T cells. Total RNA was extracted from sorted cells using an RNeasy Mini Kit. Looking up the germline V gene yields CDR1 SQVTM and CDR2 ANQGSEA. The CDR3 starts with the cysteine, ends with the phenylalanine, and has 12 residues. The coding DNA is unavailable. As regards this clonotype: No antigen is known for it.

Sequencing relied on a NextSeq 550. The Human TCR Profiling Kit (MiLaboratory) was used to prepare UMI-labeled 5' RACE TRB cDNA libraries. cDNA synthesis used the entire amount of extracted RNA, and PCR amplification then used the entire amount of cDNA produced. Libraries were prepared in parallel using an identical number of PCR cycles. As for the authors' bioinformatics: With a requirement of at least two reads per UMI, MIGEC and MiXCR extracted about 56,000 +/- 9,600 unique UMI-labeled TRB cDNA molecules per library. An average of approximately 40,000 +/- 10,000 functional in-frame TRB CDR3 nucleotide clonotypes without stop codons was found per library. After each sample was downsampled to 5000 UMI-labeled TRB molecules, VDJtools was used to calculate diversity metrics such as normalized Shannon-Wiener and Chao1. VDJtools computed clonotype-size-weighted physicochemical properties of the central five CDR3 residues: interaction energy, strength, volume and Kidera factor 4. TCRdb reprocessed the raw reads; every CDR3 protein sequence is a single record, and DNA is not supplied. The V and J calls shown here were made by TCRdb, not taken from the authors' results. The table for this sample records approximately 66,000 distinct CDR3 sequences. The ten largest clonotypes hold around 1.5% of the sample.

Here the chain combines TRBV29-1 and TRBJ2-1; TCRdb picks TRBD2, but there is no DNA to check that call. This TCR came from a human donor in good health. Some clones in this sample may be carry-over from other donors' samples. Sequencing used naive CXCR3- CD8+ T cells from blood. The cell subset or site label here, explained by the study, means: CD45RO-CCR7+CD27+CD95- naive CD8+ T cells lacking CXCR3 (TNR3-). The CDR3 reads CSQRNLASEQFF.